This T cell receptor beta chain was observed in a study of cytomegalovirus exposure and HLA in healthy donors. CDR1 is LNHNV and CDR2 is YYDKDF in the germline V gene (reference sequence). The CDR3 has 15 amino acids. V gave up 0 bases and J gave up 5 bases, with 13 bases separating them. This clone was picked up a small number of times. PCR amplification relied on 60 Vbeta primers (plus 13 Jbeta primers). Assay used: immunoSEQ multiplex PCR; TCRdb lists only in-frame clones, some missing. The sample records about 120,000 clones, roughly three quarters being singletons. This chain uses TRBV15 with TRBJ2-5; the D gene is possibly TRBD2 (6 bases). Source material: PBMCs. The receptor's source is a man in his fifties or sixties in good health and CMV-seropositive. The CDR3 is CATSRDDRGRETQYF. Here the CDR3 DNA reads TGTGCCACCAGCAGAGATGATCGGGGGAGGGAGACCCAGTACTTC.